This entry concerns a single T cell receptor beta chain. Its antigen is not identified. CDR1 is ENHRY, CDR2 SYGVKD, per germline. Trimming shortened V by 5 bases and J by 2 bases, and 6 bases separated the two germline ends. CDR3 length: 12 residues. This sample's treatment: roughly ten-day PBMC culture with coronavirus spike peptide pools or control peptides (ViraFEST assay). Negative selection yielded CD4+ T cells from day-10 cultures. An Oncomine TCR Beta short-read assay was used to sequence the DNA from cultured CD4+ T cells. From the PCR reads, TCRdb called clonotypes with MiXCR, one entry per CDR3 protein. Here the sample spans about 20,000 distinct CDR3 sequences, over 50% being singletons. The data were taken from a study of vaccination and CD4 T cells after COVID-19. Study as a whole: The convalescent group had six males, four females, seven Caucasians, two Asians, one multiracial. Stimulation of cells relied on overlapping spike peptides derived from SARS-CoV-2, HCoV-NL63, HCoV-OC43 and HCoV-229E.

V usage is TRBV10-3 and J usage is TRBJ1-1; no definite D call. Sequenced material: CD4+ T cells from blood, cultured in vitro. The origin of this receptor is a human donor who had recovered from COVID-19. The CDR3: CAISSGNTEAFF. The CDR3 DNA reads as TGTGCCATCAGTTCTGGAAACACTGAAGCTTTCTTT.